Listed below are T cell receptor beta chains from one sample, sequenced in a study of T cell repertoires in ileal Crohn's disease. Clones were sequenced by immunoSEQ multiplex PCR, and TCRdb holds only the in-frame ones, with some missing. The sample lists about 62,000 clones, about 89% seen once, with approximately 2% in the top ten. Sequencing was performed on ileal tissue. The receptors stem from an adult with Crohn's disease. Both conserved end residues are part of each CDR3. Fields, in order: clone size, J gene, D gene, V gene, CDR3 protein, CDR3 DNA. The D gene is left open where the match is weak. Clone size is given for some rows only: seen once, a few or many times, or a class if the clone is expanded.

abundance: NA; j_gene: TRBJ2-1; d_gene: NA; v_gene: TRBV2; CDR3aa: CASKGGSYNEQFF; CDR3nt: TGTGCCAGCAAGGGAGGCTCCTACAATGAGCAGTTCTTC
abundance: NA; j_gene: TRBJ2-1; d_gene: TRBD2; v_gene: TRBV2; CDR3aa: CASSDSGGTYNEQFF; CDR3nt: TGTGCCAGCAGTGACAGCGGGGGTACCTACAATGAGCAGTTCTTC
abundance: NA; j_gene: TRBJ1-5; d_gene: NA; v_gene: TRBV7-2; CDR3aa: CASSFGGQPQHF; CDR3nt: TGTGCCAGCAGCTTCGGGGGTCAGCCCCAGCATTTT
abundance: NA; j_gene: TRBJ2-1; d_gene: NA; v_gene: TRBV7-8; CDR3aa: CASSLGRVWTAQHNEQFF; CDR3nt: TGTGCCAGCAGCTTAGGGCGAGTCTGGACAGCCCAACACAATGAGCAGTTCTTC
abundance: few; j_gene: TRBJ2-1; d_gene: TRBD1; v_gene: TRBV11-2; CDR3aa: CASSPDRVGEQFF; CDR3nt: TGTGCCAGCAGCCCGGACAGGGTGGGTGAGCAGTTCTTC
abundance: once; j_gene: TRBJ2-7; d_gene: TRBD2; v_gene: TRBV7-7; CDR3aa: CASSTGLAGHEQYF; CDR3nt: TGTGCTAGCAGCACTGGACTAGCGGGACACGAGCAGTACTTC
abundance: NA; j_gene: TRBJ1-1; d_gene: TRBD1; v_gene: TRBV11-3; CDR3aa: CASSIGTGVTEAFF; CDR3nt: TGTGCCAGCAGTATTGGGACAGGGGTCACTGAAGCTTTCTTT
abundance: NA; j_gene: TRBJ1-2; d_gene: NA; v_gene: TRBV28; CDR3aa: CASRGGQTYGYTF; CDR3nt: TGTGCCAGCAGGGGTGGACAGACCTATGGCTACACCTTC
abundance: NA; j_gene: TRBJ1-3; d_gene: NA; v_gene: TRBV5-1; CDR3aa: CASSLGSAGNTIYF; CDR3nt: TGCGCCAGCAGCTTGGGGAGCGCCGGAAACACCATATATTTT
abundance: NA; j_gene: TRBJ1-2; d_gene: NA; v_gene: TRBV27; CDR3aa: CASSLGASNYGYTF; CDR3nt: TGTGCCAGCAGTTTAGGGGCGTCTAACTATGGCTACACCTTC
abundance: NA; j_gene: TRBJ1-2; d_gene: NA; v_gene: TRBV29-1; CDR3aa: CSVYDSYGYTF; CDR3nt: TGCAGCGTCTACGACAGCTATGGCTACACCTTC
abundance: once; j_gene: TRBJ2-7; d_gene: NA; v_gene: TRBV11-3; CDR3aa: CASSARRGSYEQYF; CDR3nt: TGTGCCAGCAGCGCACGAAGAGGGTCCTACGAGCAGTACTTC
abundance: NA; j_gene: TRBJ1-2; d_gene: TRBD1; v_gene: TRBV6-5; CDR3aa: CASSYAGQGSYGYTF; CDR3nt: TGTGCCAGCAGTTACGCGGGACAGGGTAGCTATGGCTACACCTTC
abundance: NA; j_gene: TRBJ1-1; d_gene: NA; v_gene: TRBV2; CDR3aa: CASRGTGNTEAFF; CDR3nt: TGTGCCAGCAGGGGAACAGGGAACACTGAAGCTTTCTTT
abundance: NA; j_gene: TRBJ1-5; d_gene: NA; v_gene: TRBV28; CDR3aa: CASSAGTSNQPQHF; CDR3nt: TGTGCCAGCAGTGCTGGGACTTCTAATCAGCCCCAGCATTTT
abundance: once; j_gene: TRBJ1-2; d_gene: NA; v_gene: TRBV18; CDR3aa: CASSPPGDGYTF; CDR3nt: TGTGCCAGCTCACCACCCGGGGATGGCTACACCTTC